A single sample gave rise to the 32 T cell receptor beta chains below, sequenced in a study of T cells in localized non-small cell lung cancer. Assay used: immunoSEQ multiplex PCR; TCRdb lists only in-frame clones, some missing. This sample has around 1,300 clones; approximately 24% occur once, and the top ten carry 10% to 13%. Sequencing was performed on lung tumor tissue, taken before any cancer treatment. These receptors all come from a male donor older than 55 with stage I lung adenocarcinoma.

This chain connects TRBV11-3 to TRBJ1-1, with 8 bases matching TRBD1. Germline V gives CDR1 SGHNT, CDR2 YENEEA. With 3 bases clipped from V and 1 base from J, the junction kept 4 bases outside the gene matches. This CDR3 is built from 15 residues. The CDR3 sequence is CASSLADRGNTEAFF. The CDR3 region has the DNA TGTGCCAGCAGCTTGGCTGACAGGGGGAACACTGAAGCTTTCTTT. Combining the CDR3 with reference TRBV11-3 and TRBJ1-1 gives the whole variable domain EAGVVQSPRYKIIEKKQPVAFWCNPISGHNTLYWYLQNLGQGPELLIRYENEEAVDDSQLPKDRFSAERLKGVDSTLKIQPAELGDSAVYLCASSLADRGNTEAFFGQGTRLTVV.

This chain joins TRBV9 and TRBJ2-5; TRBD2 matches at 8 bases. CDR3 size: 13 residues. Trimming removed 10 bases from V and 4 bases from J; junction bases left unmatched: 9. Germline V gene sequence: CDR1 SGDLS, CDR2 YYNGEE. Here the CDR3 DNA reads TGTGCCGGACAGCGGGAGTGGGTAGAGACCCAGTACTTC. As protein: CAGQREWVETQYF.

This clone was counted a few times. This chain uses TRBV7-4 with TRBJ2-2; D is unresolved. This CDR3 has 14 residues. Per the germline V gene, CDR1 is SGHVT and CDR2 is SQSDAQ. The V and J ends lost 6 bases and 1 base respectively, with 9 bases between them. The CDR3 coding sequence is TGTGCCAGCAGTTCGACAAAGAACACCGGGGAGCTGTTTTTT. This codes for CASSSTKNTGELFF. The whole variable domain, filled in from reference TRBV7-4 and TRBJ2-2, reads GAGVSQSPRYKVAKRGRDVALRCDSISGHVTLYWYRQTLGQGSEVLTYSQSDAQRDKSGRPSGRFSAERPERSVSTLKIQRTEQGDSAVYLCASSSTKNTGELFFGEGSRLTVL.

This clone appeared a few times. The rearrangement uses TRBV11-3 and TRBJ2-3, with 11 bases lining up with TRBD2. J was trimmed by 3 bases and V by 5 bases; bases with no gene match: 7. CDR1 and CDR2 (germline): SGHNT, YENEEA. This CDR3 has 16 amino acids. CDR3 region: CASSETSGIPTDTQYF. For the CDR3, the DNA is TGTGCCAGCAGCGAGACTAGCGGGATCCCGACAGATACGCAGTATTTT.

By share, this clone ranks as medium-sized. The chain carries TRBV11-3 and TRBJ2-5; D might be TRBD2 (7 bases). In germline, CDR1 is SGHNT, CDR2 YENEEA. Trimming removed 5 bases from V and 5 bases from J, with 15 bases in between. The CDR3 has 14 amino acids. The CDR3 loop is CASSQQGGRETQYF. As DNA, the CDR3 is TGTGCCAGCAGCCAACAGGGAGGGCGGGAGACCCAGTACTTC.

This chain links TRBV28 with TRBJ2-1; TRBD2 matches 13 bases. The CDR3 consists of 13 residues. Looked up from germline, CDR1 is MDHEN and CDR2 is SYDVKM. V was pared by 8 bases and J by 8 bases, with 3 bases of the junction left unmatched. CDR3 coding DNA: TGTGCCAGCCGGACTAGCGGGAGCGATGAGCAGTTCTTC. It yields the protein CASRTSGSDEQFF.

The CDR3 protein is CASSLEAGGDGYTF. CDR3 nucleotide sequence: TGCGCCAGCAGCTTGGAAGCAGGGGGAGATGGCTACACCTTC. The J gene is TRBJ1-2, the V gene TRBV5-1, with 7 positions matching TRBD1. CDR3 length: 14 residues. The junction had 5 bases not matched to a gene; V was cut back by 0 bases and J by 6 bases. The germline V gene has CDR1 SGHRS and CDR2 YFSETQ.

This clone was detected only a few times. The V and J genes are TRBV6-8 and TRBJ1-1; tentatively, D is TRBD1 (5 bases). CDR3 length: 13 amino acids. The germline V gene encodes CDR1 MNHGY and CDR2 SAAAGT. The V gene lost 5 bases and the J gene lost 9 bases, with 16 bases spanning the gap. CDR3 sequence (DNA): TGTGCCAGCAGTCCAGGGAGAAGGGATCAAGCTTTCTTT. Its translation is CASSPGRRDQAFF.

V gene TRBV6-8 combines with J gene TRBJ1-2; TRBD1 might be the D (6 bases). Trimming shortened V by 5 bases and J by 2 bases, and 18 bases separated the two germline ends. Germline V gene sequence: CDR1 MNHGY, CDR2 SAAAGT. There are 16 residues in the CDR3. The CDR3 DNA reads TGTGCCAGCAGTGGGTCCACGGGGGGGCCCAACTATGGCTACACCTTC. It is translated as CASSGSTGGPNYGYTF.

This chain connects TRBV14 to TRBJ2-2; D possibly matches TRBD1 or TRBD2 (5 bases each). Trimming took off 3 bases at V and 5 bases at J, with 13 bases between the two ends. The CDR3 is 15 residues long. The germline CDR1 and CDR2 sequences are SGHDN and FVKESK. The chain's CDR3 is CASSHFGWGTGELFF. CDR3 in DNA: TGTGCCAGCAGCCATTTCGGATGGGGGACCGGGGAGCTGTTTTTT.

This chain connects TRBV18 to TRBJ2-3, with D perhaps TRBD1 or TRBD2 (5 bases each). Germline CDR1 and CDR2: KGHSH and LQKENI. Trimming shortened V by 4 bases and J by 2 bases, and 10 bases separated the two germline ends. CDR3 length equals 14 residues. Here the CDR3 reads CASSQSGTTDTQYF. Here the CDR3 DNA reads TGTGCCAGCTCACAATCCGGGACCACAGATACGCAGTATTTT.

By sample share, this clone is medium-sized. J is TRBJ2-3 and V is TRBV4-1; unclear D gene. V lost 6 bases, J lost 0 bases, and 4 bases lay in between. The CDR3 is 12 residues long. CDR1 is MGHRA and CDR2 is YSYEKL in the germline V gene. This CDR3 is CASRISTDTQYF. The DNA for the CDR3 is TGCGCCAGCAGAATTAGCACAGATACGCAGTATTTT.

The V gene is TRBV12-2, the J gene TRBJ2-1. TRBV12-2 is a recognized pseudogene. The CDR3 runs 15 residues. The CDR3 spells CASRLTKLGDNEQFF. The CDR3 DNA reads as TGTGCAAGTCGCCTAACCAAGTTGGGGGACAATGAGCAGTTCTTC.

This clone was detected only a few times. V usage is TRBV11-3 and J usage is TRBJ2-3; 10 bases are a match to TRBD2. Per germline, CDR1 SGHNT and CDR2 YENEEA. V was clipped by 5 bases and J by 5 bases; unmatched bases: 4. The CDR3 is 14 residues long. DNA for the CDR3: TGTGCCAGCAGCCCACGACTAGCGGGAGATACGCAGTATTTT. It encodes CASSPRLAGDTQYF.

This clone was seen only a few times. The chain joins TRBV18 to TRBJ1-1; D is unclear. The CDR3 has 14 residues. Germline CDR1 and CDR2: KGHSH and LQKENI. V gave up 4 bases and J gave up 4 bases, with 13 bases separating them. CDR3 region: CASSLTDRGTEAFF. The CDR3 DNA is TGTGCCAGCTCACTAACGGACCGTGGCACTGAAGCTTTCTTT.

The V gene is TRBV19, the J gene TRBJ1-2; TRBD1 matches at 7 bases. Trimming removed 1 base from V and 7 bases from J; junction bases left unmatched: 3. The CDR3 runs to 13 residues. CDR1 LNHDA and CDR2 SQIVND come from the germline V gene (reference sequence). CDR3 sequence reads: CASSIGQGIGYTF. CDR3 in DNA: TGTGCCAGTAGTATAGGACAGGGTATTGGCTACACCTTC.

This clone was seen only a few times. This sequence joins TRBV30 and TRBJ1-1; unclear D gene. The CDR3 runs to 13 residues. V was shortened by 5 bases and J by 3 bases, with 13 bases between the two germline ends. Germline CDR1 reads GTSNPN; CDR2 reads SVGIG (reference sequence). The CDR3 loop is CAWQFLTHTEAFF. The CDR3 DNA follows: TGTGCCTGGCAATTTTTGACTCACACTGAAGCTTTCTTT.

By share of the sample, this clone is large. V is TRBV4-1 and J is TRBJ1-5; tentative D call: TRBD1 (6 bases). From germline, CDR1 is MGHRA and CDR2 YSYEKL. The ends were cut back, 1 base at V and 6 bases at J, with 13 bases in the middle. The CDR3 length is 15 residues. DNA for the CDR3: TGCGCCAGCAGCCAAGCAGGGGCAGATGGTCAGCCCCAGCATTTT. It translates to CASSQAGADGQPQHF.

CDR3 DNA: TGTGCCAGTAGTATCGTGACAGGGGGGGGAGAGACCCAGTACTTC. Amino acid sequence: CASSIVTGGGETQYF. This chain links TRBV19 with TRBJ2-5; 9 bases agree with TRBD1. Looked up from germline, CDR1 is LNHDA and CDR2 is SQIVND (reference sequence). This CDR3 contains 15 residues. J lost 4 bases, V lost 3 bases, and 6 bases had no gene match.

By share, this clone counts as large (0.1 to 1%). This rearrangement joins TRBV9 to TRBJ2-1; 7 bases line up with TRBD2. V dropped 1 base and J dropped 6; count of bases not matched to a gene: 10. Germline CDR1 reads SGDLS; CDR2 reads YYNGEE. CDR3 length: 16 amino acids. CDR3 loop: CASSVIGGRALNEQFF. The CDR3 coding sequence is TGTGCCAGCAGCGTAATTGGTGGGAGGGCCCTCAATGAGCAGTTCTTC.

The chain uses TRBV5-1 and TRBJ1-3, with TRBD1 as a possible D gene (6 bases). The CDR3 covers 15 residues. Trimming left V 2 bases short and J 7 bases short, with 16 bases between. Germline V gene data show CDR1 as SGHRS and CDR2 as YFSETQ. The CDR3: CASSFTGTGGNTIYF. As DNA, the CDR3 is TGCGCCAGCAGCTTTACAGGGACCGGGGGGAACACCATATATTTT.

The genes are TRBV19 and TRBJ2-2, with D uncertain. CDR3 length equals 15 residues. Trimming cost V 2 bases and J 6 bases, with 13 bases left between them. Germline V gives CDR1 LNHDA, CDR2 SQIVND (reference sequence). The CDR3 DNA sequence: TGTGCCAGTAGTATAAGGTTCGGGCAGTCCGGGGAGCTGTTTTTT. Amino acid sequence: CASSIRFGQSGELFF.

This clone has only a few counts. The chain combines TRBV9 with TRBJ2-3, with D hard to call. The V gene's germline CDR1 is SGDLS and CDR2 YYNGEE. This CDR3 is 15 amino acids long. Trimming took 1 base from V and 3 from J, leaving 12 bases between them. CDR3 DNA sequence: TGTGCCAGCAGCGTAAGGCCAACCCATACAGATACGCAGTATTTT. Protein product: CASSVRPTHTDTQYF.

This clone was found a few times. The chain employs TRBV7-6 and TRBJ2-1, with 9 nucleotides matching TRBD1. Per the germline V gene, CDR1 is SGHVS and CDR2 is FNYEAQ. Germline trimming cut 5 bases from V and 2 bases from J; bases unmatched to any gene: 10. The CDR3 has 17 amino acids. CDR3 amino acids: CASSPRRDRAPYNEQFF. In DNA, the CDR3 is TGTGCCAGCAGCCCAAGAAGGGACAGGGCACCCTACAATGAGCAGTTCTTC.

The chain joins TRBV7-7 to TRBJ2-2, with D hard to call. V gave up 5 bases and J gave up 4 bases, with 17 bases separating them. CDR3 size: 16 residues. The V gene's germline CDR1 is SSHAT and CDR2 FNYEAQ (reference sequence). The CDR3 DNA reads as TGTGCCAGCAGCCGCAACCTGGATACTGGCACCGGGGAGCTGTTTTTT. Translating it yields CASSRNLDTGTGELFF.

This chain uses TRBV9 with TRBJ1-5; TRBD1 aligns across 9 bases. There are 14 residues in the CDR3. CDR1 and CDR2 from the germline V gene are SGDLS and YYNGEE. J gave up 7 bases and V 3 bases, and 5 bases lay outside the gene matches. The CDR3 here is CASSDRDRDQPQHF. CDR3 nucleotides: TGTGCCAGCAGCGACCGGGACAGGGACCAGCCCCAGCATTTT.

The CDR3: CASTSGFGSGGAYEQFF. The CDR3 DNA sequence: TGTGCCAGCACCTCAGGGTTCGGTAGCGGGGGCGCATATGAGCAGTTCTTC. This chain joins TRBV6-8 and TRBJ2-1; 9 bases are a match to TRBD2. Germline CDR1 MNHGY, CDR2 SAAAGT. This CDR3 region has 17 residues. Trimming took 7 bases from V and 8 from J; bases not matched to a gene: 18.

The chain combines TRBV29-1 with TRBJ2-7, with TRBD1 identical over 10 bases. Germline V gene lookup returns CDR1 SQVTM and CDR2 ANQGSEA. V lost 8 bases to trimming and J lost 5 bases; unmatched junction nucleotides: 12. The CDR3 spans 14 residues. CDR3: CSSTLGTGEDEQYF. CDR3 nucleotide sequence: TGCAGCTCTACCCTCGGGACAGGGGAGGACGAGCAGTACTTC.

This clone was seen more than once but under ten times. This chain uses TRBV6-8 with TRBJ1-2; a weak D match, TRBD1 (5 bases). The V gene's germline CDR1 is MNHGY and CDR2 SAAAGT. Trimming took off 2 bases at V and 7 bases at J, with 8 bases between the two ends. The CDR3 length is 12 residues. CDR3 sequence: CASSYRDAGYTF. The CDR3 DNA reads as TGTGCCAGCAGTTACCGGGACGCTGGCTACACCTTC.

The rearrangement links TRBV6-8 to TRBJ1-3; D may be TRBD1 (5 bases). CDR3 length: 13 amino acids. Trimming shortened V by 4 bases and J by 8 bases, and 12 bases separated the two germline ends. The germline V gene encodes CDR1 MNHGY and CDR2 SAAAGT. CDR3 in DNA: TGTGCCAGCAGTTCCAGACAGAGGGACACCATATATTTT. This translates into CASSSRQRDTIYF.

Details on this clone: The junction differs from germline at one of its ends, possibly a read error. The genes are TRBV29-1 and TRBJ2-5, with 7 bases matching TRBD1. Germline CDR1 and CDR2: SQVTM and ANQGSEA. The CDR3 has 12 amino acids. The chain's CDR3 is CSVETGQGTQYF. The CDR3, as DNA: TGCAGCGTTGAGACAGGGCAAGGGACCCAGTACTTC.

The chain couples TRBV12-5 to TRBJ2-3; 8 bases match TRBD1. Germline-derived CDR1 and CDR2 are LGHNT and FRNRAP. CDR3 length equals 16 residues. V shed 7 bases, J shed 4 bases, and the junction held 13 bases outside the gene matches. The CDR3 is CASASPAGQGSDTQYF. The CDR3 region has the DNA TGTGCTAGTGCCTCCCCCGCCGGACAGGGCTCAGATACGCAGTATTTT.